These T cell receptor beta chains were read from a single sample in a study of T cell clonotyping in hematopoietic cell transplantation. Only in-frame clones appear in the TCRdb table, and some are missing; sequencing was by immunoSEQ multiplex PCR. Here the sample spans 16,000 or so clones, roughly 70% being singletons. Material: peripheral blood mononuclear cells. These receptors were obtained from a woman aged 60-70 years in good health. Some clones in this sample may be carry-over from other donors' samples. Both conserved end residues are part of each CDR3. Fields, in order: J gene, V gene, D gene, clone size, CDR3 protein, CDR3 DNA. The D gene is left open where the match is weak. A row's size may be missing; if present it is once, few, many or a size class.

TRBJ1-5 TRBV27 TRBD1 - CASSSSTRGRGNQPQHF TGTGCCAGCAGTTCCTCTACCAGGGGGCGAGGCAATCAGCCCCAGCATTTT
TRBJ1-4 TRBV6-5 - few CASSGATNEKLFF TGTGCCAGCAGTGGGGCCACCAATGAAAAACTGTTTTTT
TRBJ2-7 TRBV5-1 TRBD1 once CASSGDRGHSGEQYF TGCGCCAGCAGCGGGGACAGGGGGCATTCGGGGGAGCAGTACTTC
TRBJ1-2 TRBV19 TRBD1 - CASSRTGDLYGYTF TGTGCCAGTAGTAGGACAGGAGATCTGTATGGCTACACCTTC
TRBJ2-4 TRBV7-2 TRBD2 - CASSLAASGSSKYF TGTGCCAGCAGCTTAGCTGCTAGCGGGAGTAGCAAGTACTTC
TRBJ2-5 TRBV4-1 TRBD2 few CASSQGVAGGETQYF TGCGCCAGCAGCCAAGGGGTAGCGGGCGGTGAGACCCAGTACTTC
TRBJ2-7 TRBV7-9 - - CASSLKDYEQYF TGTGCCAGCAGCTTAAAGGACTACGAGCAGTACTTC
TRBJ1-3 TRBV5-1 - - CASSPQSVTGNTIYF TGCGCCAGCAGCCCGCAGTCGGTAACGGGAAACACCATATATTTT
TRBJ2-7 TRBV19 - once CASSSYRDSYEQYF TGTGCCAGTAGTTCTTACCGGGACTCCTACGAGCAGTACTTC
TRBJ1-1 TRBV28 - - CASKRQGFMNTEAFF TGTGCCAGCAAGCGTCAGGGCTTCATGAACACTGAAGCTTTCTTT
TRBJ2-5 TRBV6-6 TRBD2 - CASISGGLETQYF TGTGCCAGCATTAGCGGGGGACTTGAGACCCAGTACTTC
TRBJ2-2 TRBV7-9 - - CASSLMDTGELFF TGTGCCAGCAGCTTAATGGACACCGGGGAGCTGTTTTTT
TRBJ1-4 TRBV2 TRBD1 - CASSRGENEKLFF TGTGCCAGCAGCAGGGGGGAGAATGAAAAACTGTTTTTT
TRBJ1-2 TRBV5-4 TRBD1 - CASRPQTGDYGYTF TGTGCCAGCAGACCCCAGACAGGGGACTATGGCTACACCTTC
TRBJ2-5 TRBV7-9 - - CASSSVETQYF TGTGCCAGCAGTTCCGTAGAGACCCAGTACTTC
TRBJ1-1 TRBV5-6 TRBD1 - CASTSDREGAFF TGTGCCAGCACCTCGGACAGGGAAGGCGCTTTCTTT
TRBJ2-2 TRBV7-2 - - CASSLQPGGNTGELFF TGTGCCAGCAGCCTTCAGCCGGGGGGCAACACCGGGGAGCTGTTTTTT